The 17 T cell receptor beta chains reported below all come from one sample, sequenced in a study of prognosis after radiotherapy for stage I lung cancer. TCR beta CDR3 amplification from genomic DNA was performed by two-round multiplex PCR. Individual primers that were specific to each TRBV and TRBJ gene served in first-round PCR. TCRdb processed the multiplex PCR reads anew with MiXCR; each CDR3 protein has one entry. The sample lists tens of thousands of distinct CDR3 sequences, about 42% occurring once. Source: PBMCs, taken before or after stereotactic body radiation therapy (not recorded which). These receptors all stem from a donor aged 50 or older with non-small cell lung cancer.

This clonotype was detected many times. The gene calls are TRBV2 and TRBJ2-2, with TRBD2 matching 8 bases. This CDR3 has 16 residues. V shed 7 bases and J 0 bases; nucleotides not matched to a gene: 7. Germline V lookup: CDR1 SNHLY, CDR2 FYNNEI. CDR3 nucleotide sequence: TGTGCCAGCAACCCCGGGACTAGGCCGAACACCGGGGAGCTGTTTTTT. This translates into CASNPGTRPNTGELFF. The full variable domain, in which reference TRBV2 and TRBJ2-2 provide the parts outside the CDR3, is EPEVTQTPSHQVTQMGQEVILRCVPISNHLYFYWYRQILGQKVEFLVSFYNNEISEKSEIFDDQFSVERPDGSNFTLKIRSTKLEDSAMYFCASNPGTRPNTGELFFGEGSRLTVL.

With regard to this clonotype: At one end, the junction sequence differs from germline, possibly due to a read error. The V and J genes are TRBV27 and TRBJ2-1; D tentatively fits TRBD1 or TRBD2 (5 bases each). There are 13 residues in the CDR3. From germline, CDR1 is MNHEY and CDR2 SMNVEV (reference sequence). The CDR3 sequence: CAGSLGTNNEQFF. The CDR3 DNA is TGTGCCGGCAGTTTAGGGACGAACAATGAGCAGTTCTTC.

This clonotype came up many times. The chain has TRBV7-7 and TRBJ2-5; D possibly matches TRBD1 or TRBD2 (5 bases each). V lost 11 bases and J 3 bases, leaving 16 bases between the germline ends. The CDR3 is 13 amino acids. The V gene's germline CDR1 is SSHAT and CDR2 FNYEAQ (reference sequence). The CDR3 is CAVGEYGEETQYF. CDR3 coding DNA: TGTGCCGTAGGGGAGTACGGCGAAGAGACCCAGTACTTC. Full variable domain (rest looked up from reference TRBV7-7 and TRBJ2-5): GAGVSQSPRYKVTKRGQDVTLRCDPISSHATLYWYQQALGQGPEFLTYFNYEAQPDKSGLPSDRFSAERPEGSISTLTIQRTEQRDSAMYRCAVGEYGEETQYFGPGTRLLVL.

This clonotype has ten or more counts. CDR3 loop: CASSLARKANYGYTF. The CDR3 bases are TGTGCCAGCAGTTTAGCCAGGAAAGCTAACTATGGCTACACCTTC. The rearrangement links TRBV28 to TRBJ1-2; D is ambiguous. V was shortened by 2 bases and J by 0 bases, with 10 bases between the two germline ends. CDR1 is MDHEN, CDR2 SYDVKM, per germline. This CDR3 spans 15 amino acids.

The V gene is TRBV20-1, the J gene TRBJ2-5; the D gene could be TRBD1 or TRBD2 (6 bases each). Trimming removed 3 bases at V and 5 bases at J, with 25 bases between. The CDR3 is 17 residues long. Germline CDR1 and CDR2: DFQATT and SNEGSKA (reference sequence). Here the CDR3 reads CSARGGGNGMAWETQYF. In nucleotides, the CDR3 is TGCAGTGCTAGGGGGGGCGGCAACGGGATGGCCTGGGAGACCCAGTACTTC.

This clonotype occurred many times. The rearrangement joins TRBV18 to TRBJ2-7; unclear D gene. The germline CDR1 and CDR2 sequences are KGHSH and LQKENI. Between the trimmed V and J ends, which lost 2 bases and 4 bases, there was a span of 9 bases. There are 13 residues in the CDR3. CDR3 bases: TGTGCCAGCTCACCAGGAGAAATGTACGAGCAGTACTTC. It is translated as CASSPGEMYEQYF. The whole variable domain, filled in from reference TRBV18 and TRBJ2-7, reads NAGVMQNPRHLVRRRGQEARLRCSPMKGHSHVYWYRQLPEEGLKFMVYLQKENIIDESGMPKERFSAEFPKEGPSILRIQQVVRGDSAAYFCASSPGEMYEQYFGPGTRLTVT.

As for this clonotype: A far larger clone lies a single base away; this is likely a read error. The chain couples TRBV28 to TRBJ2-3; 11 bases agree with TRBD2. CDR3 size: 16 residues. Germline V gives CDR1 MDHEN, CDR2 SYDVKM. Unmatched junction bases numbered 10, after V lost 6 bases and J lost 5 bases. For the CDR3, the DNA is TGTGCCAGCAGCTTAACTAGCGGGGGATTCAAAGATACGCAGTATTTT. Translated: CASSLTSGGFKDTQYF.

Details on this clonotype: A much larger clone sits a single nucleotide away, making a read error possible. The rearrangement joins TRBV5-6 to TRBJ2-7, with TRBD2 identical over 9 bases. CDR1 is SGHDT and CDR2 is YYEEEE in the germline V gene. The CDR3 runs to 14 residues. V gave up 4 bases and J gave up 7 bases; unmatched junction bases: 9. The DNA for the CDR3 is TGTGCCAGCAGCCTCGTGAGCGGGAGGTCAGAGCAGTACTTC. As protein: CASSLVSGRSEQYF.

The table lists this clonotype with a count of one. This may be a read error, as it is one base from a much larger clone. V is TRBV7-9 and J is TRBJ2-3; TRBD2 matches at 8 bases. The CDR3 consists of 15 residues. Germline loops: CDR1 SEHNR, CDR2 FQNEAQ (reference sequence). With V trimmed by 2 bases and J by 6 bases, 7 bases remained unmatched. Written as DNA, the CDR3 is TGTGCCAGCAGCTTACGCGTTAGCGGGAAGGATACGCAGTATTTT. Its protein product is CASSLRVSGKDTQYF. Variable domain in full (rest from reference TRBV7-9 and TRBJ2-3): DTGVSQNPRHKITKRGQNVTFRCDPISEHNRLYWYRQTLGQGPEFLTYFQNEAQLEKSRLLSDRFSAERPKGSFSTLEIQRTEQGDSAMYLCASSLRVSGKDTQYFGPGTRLTVL.

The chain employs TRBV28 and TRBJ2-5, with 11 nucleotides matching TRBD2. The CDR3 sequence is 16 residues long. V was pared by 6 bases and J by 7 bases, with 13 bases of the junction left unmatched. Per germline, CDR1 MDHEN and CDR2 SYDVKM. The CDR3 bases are TGTGCCAGCAGGGGGGGTACTAGCGGGAGCCACTTGACCCAGTACTTC. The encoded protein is CASRGGTSGSHLTQYF.

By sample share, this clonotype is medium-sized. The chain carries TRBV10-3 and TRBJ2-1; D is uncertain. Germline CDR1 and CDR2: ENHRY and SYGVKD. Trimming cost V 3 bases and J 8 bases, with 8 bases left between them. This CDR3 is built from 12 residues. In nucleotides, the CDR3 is TGTGCCATCAGTGAAACGGGCGATGAGCAGTTCTTC. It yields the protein CAISETGDEQFF.

CDR3 amino acids: CASSYSIVGAKRIQYF. Written as DNA, the CDR3 is TGTGCCAGCAGTTACTCGATCGTAGGGGCCAAAAGAATTCAGTACTTC. The V call is TRBV6-2 or TRBV6-3, the J call TRBJ2-4; weak D call: TRBD1 (5 bases). V was pared by 0 bases and J by 10 bases, with 19 bases between. Germline values: CDR1 MNHEY, CDR2 SVGEGT. The CDR3 totals 16 residues.

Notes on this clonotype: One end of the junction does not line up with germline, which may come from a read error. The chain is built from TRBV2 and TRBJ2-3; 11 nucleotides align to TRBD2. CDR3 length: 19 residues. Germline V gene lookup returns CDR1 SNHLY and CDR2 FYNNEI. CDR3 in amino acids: CASGTRTGLAGSSTDTQYF. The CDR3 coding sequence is TGTGCCAGCGGGACCCGAACTGGACTAGCGGGTTCTAGCACAGATACGCAATATTTT.

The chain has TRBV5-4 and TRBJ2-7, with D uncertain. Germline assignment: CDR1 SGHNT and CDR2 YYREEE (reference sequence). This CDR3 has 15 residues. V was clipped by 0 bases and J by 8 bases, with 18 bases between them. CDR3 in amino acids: CASSLAGDGARKQYF. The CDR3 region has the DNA TGTGCCAGCAGCTTGGCCGGAGACGGAGCACGCAAGCAGTACTTC.

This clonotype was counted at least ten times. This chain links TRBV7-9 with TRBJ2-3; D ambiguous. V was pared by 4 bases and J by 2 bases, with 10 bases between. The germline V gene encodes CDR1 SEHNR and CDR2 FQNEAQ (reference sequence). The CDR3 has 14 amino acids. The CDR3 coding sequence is TGTGCCAGCAGCTCTTCCGGTGACACAGATACGCAGTATTTT. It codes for CASSSSGDTDTQYF.

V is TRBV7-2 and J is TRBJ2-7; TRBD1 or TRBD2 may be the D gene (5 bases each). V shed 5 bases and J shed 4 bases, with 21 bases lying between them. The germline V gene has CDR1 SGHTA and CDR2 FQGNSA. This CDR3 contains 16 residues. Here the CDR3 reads CASSPSGTVLFYEQYF. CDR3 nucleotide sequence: TGTGCCAGCAGCCCGTCAGGGACCGTGCTTTTTTACGAGCAGTACTTC. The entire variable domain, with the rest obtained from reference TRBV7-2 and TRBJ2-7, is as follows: GAGVSQSPSNKVTEKGKDVELRCDPISGHTALYWYRQSLGQGLEFLIYFQGNSAPDKSGLPSDRFSAERTGGSVSTLTIQRTQQEDSAVYLCASSPSGTVLFYEQYFGPGTRLTVT.

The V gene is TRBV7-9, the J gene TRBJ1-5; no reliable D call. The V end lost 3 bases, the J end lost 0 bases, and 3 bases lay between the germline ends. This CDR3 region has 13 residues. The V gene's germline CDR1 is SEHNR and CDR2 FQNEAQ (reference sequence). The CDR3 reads CASSFGSNQPQHF. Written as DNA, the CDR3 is TGTGCCAGCAGCTTCGGTAGCAATCAGCCCCAGCATTTT.